This T cell receptor beta chain is from a study of vaccination and CD4 T cells after COVID-19. Overall study: The authors used overlapping spike peptides from SARS-CoV-2, HCoV-NL63, HCoV-OC43 and HCoV-229E to stimulate cells.

Treatment: roughly 10-day PBMC culture with coronavirus spike peptide pools or control peptides (ViraFEST assay). Samples of CD4+ T cells were obtained from the unexposed donor before the COVID-19 pandemic (2011-2018). Via ViraFEST, peptide pools expanded antigen-specific T cells before TCR sequencing. CDR3 length: 12 amino acids. Deletions cut 2 bases from V and 5 bases from J, with 9 bases between. Looked up from germline, CDR1 is GTSNPN and CDR2 is SVGIG (reference sequence). About this clonotype itself: Its antigen is not identified.

Sequence data for DNA of cultured CD4+ T cells were generated by the Oncomine TCR Beta short-read assay. One entry per CDR3 protein results from TCRdb running MiXCR on the PCR reads. The sample lists roughly 6,100 distinct CDR3 sequences, 40% to 45% occurring once. The receptor's source is a human donor in good health. Sequencing was performed on CD4+ T cells from blood, cultured in vitro. The chain carries TRBV30 and TRBJ1-1; no firm D call. This CDR3 reads CAWSKRGTEAFF. CDR3 nucleotide sequence: TGTGCCTGGAGTAAACGGGGAACTGAAGCTTTCTTT.